The present entry profiles one TCR beta chain with its context. Its cognate antigen is unknown. This sample was taken from a study of T-cell reconstitution after alpha-beta-depleted transplantation in children. Study results and limitations: Day-60 TCRbeta diversity that was high in some patients was derived from surviving recipient T cells and thymic progenitors. About two months after transplant, alpha-beta T cells reportedly came from several hundred expanded graft clones.

Losses at the gene ends were 5 bases for V and 4 bases for J; bases not matched to a gene: 7. In germline, CDR1 is MNHEY, CDR2 SVGAGI. This CDR3 is 15 amino acids long. Preparation of the TCRbeta library used unique molecular identifiers. TCRdb itself ran the PCR reads through MiXCR, one entry per CDR3 protein. This sample has 450,000 to 700,000 distinct CDR3 sequences, with roughly a quarter found just once. The source of this sequence is a boy in the first two years of life with Wiskott-Aldrich syndrome, due to receive a stem cell transplant. The sample here was PBMCs, taken before TCRalphabeta/CD19-depleted stem cell transplant. The rearrangement joins TRBV6-5 to TRBJ2-2, with 7 bases matching TRBD1. CDR3 sequence (DNA): TGTGCCAGCAGTACCACGGGACAGATCACCGGGGAGCTGTTTTTT. Encoded protein: CASSTTGQITGELFF.